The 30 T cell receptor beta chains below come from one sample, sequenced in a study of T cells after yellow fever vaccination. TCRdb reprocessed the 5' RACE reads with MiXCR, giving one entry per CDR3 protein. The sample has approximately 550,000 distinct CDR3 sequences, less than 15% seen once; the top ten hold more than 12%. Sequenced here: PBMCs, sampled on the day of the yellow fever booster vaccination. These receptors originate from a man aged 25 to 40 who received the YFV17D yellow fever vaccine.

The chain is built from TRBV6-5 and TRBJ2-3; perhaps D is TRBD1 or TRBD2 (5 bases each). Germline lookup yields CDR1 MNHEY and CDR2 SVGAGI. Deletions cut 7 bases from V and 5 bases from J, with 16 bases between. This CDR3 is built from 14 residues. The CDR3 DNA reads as TGTGCCAGCACTTCGAGGGGCGAAGGAGATACGCAGTATTTT. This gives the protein CASTSRGEGDTQYF.

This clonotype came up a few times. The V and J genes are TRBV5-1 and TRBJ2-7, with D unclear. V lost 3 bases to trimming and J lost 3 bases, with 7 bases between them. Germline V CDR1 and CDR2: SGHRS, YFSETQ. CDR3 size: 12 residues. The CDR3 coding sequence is TGCGCCAGCAGCTCCCCGGGCTACGAGCAGTACTTC. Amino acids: CASSSPGYEQYF.

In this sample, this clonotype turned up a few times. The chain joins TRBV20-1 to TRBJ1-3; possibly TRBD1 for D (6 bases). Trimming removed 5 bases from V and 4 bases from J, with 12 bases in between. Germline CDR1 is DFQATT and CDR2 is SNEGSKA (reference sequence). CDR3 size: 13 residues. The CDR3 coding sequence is TGCAGTGCTGGGGACATCATGGGAAACACCATATATTTT. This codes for CSAGDIMGNTIYF.

The CDR3 sequence is CATVSLEGKQFF. Written as DNA, the CDR3 is TGTGCCACCGTATCCCTGGAGGGAAAGCAGTTCTTC. The chain couples TRBV24-1 to TRBJ2-1, with D possibly being TRBD2 (6 bases). V was trimmed by 9 bases and J by 11 bases, leaving 16 bases between them. Germline CDR1 reads KGHDR; CDR2 reads SFDVKD. The CDR3 covers 12 residues.

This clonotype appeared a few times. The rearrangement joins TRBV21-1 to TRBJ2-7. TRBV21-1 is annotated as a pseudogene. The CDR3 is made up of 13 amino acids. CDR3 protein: CASSNHGTYEQYF. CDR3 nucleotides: TGTGCCAGCAGTAATCATGGAACCTACGAGCAGTACTTC.

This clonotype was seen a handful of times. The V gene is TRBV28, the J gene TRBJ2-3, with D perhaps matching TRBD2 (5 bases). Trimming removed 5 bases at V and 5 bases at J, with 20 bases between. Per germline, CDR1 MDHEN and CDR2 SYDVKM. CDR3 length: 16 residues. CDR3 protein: CASSPAIKRWRDTQYF. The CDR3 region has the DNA TGTGCCAGCAGTCCCGCCATCAAGCGGTGGAGAGATACGCAGTATTTT.

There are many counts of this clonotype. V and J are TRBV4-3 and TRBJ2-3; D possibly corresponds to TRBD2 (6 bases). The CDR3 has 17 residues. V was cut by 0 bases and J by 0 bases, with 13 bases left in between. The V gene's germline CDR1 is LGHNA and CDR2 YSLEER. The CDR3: CASSQDRSGQSTDTQYF. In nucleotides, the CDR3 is TGCGCCAGCAGCCAAGATCGCAGCGGGCAAAGCACAGATACGCAGTATTTT.

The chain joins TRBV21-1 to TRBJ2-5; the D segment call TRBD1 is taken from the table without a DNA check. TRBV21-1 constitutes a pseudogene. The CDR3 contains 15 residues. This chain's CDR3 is CASSSRGVVEETQYF. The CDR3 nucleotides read TGTGCCAGCAGCTCGAGAGGGGTCGTGGAGGAGACCCAGTACTTC.

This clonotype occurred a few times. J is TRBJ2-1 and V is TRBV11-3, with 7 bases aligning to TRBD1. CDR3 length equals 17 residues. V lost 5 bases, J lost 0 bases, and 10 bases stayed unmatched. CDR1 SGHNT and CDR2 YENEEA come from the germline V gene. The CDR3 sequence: CASSPPARDSSYNEQFF. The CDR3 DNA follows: TGTGCCAGCAGCCCCCCCGCGAGGGACAGCTCCTACAATGAGCAGTTCTTC. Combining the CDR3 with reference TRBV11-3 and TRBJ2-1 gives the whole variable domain EAGVVQSPRYKIIEKKQPVAFWCNPISGHNTLYWYLQNLGQGPELLIRYENEEAVDDSQLPKDRFSAERLKGVDSTLKIQPAELGDSAVYLCASSPPARDSSYNEQFFGPGTRLTVL.

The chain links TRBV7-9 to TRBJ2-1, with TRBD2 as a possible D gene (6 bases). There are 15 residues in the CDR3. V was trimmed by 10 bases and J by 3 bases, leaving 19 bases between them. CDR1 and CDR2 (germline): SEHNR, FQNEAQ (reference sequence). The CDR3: CAIPTGDSFYNEQFF. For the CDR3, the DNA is TGTGCCATCCCGACCGGGGACTCCTTCTACAATGAGCAGTTCTTC.

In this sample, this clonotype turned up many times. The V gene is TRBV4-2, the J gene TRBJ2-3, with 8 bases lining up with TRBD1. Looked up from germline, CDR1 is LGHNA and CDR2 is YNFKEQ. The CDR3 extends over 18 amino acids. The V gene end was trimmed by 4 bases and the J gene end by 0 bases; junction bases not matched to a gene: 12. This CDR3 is CASSRTGGRKTSTDTQYF. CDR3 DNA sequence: TGTGCCAGCAGCCGTACAGGGGGACGAAAAACTAGCACAGATACGCAGTATTTT.

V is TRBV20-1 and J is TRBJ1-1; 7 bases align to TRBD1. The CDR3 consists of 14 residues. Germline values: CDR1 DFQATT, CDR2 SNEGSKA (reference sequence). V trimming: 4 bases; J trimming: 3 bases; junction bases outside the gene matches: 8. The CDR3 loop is CSAINRGGYTEAFF. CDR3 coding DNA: TGCAGTGCTATCAACAGGGGCGGTTACACTGAAGCTTTCTTT.

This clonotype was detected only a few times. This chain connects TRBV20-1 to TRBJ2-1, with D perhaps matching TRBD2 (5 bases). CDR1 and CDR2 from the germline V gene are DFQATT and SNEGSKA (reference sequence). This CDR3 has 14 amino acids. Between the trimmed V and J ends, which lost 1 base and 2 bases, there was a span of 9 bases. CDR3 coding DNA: TGCAGTGCTAGAGGAGCGGCTACCTACAATGAGCAGTTCTTC. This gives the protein CSARGAATYNEQFF.

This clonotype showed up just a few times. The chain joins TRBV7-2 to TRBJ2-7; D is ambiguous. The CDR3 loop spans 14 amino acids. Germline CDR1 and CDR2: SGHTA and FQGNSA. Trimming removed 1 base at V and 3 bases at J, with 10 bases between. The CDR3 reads CASSLDSHNYEQYF. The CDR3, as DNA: TGTGCCAGCAGCTTAGATAGCCACAACTACGAGCAGTACTTC.

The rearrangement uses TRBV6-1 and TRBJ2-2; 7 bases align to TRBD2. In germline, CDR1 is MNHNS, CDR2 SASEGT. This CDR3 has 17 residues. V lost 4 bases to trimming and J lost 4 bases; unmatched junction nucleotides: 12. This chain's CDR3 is CASSASGIYSGTGELFF. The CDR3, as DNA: TGTGCCAGCAGTGCAAGCGGGATATACTCCGGCACCGGGGAGCTGTTTTTT.

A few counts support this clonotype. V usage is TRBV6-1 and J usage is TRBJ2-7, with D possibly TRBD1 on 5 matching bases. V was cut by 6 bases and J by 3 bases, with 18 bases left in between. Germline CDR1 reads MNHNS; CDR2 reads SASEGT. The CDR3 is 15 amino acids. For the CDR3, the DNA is TGTGCCAGCAGACCCGGACAAATTCTTGACTACGAGCAGTACTTC. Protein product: CASRPGQILDYEQYF.

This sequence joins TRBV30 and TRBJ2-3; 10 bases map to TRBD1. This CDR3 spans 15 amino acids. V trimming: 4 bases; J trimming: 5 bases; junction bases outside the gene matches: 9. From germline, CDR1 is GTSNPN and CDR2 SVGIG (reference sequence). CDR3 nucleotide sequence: TGTGCCTGGACGGGGACAGGGGTATCAGTAGATACGCAGTATTTT. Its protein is CAWTGTGVSVDTQYF.

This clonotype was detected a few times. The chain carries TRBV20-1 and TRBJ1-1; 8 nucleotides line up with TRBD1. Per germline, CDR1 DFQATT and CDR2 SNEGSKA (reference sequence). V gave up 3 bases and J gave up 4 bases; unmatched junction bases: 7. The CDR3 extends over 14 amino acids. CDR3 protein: CSARAGGRRTEAFF. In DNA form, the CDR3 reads TGCAGTGCTAGGGCAGGGGGCCGTCGCACTGAAGCTTTCTTT.

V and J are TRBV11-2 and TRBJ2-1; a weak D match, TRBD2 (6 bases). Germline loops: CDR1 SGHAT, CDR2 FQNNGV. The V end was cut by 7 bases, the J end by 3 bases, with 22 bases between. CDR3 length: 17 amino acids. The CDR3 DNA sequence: TGTGCCAGCATCCACGGGGCTGGCGGGACCAGCTACAATGAGCAGTTCTTC. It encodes CASIHGAGGTSYNEQFF.

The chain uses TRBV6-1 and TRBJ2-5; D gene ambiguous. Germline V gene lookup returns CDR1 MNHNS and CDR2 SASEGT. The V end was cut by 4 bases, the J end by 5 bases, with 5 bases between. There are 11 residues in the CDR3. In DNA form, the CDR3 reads TGTGCCAGCAGTGTGGCGGAGACCCAGTACTTC. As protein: CASSVAETQYF.

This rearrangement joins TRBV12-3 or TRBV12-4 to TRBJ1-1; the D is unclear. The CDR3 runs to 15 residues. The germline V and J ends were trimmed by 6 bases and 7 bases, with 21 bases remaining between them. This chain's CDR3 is CASSPNPGKSGEAFF. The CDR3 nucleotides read TGTGCCAGCAGCCCCAACCCGGGGAAATCAGGTGAAGCTTTCTTT.

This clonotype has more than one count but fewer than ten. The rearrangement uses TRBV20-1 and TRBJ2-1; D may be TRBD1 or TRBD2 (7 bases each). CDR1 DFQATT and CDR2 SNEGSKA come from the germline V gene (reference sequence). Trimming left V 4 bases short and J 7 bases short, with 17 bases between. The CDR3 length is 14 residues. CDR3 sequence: CSATGGVVENEQFF. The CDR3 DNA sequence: TGCAGTGCTACAGGGGGGGTCGTAGAGAATGAGCAGTTCTTC.

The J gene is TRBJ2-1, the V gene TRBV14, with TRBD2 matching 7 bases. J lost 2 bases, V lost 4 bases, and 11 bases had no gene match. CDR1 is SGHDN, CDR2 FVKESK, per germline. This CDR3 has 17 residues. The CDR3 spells CASSRLMAGAPYNEQFF. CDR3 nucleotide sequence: TGTGCCAGCAGCCGCCTAATGGCGGGAGCCCCCTACAATGAGCAGTTCTTC. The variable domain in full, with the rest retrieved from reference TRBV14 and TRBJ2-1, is EAGVTQFPSHSVIEKGQTVTLRCDPISGHDNLYWYRRVMGKEIKFLLHFVKESKQDESGMPNNRFLAERTGGTYSTLKVQPAELEDSGVYFCASSRLMAGAPYNEQFFGPGTRLTVL.

The CDR3, as DNA: TGTGCCAGCAGCGACACAGGGAGGGACAATCAGCCCCAGCATTTT. This codes for CASSDTGRDNQPQHF. The chain is built from TRBV12-3 or TRBV12-4 and TRBJ1-5, with D maybe TRBD1 (6 bases). With 6 bases removed from V and 3 bases from J, the gap between germline ends came to 15 bases. The length of the CDR3 is 15 residues.

This chain's CDR3 is CASSSGPRDQETQYF. Written as DNA, the CDR3 is TGTGCCAGCAGCTCCGGACCAAGAGACCAAGAGACCCAGTACTTC. The gene calls are TRBV7-2 and TRBJ2-5; D remains ambiguous. Trimming pared 4 bases from V and 0 bases from J, leaving 12 bases between. The CDR3 is made up of 15 amino acids. CDR1 is SGHTA and CDR2 is FQGNSA in the germline V gene.

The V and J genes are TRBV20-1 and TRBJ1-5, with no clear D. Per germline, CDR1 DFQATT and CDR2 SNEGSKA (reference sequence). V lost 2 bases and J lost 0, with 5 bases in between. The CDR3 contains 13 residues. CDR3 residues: CSARTTSNQPQHF. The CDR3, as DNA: TGCAGTGCTAGAACGACTAGCAATCAGCCCCAGCATTTT.

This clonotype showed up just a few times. This CDR3 is CASSQKAGLFYSEKLFF. The CDR3 DNA reads as TGTGCCAGCAGCCAAAAGGCCGGGTTATTTTACAGTGAAAAACTGTTTTTT. The chain carries TRBV14 and TRBJ1-4, with D unresolved. Trimming stripped 2 bases from V and 7 bases from J, with 20 bases between. The CDR3 spans 17 residues. Germline V CDR1 and CDR2: SGHDN, FVKESK.

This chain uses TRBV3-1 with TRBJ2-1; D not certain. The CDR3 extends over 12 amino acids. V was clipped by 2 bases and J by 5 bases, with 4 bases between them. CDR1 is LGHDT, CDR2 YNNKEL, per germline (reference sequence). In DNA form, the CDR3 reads TGTGCCAGCAGCCAAATCAACAATGAGCAGTTCTTC. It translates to CASSQINNEQFF.

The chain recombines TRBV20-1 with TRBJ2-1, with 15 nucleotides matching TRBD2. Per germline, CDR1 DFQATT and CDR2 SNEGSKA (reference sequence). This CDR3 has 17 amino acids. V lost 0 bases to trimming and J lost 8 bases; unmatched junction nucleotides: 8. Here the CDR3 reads CSARDLRTSGRAYEQFF. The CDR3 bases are TGCAGTGCTAGAGATCTCCGGACTAGCGGGAGGGCCTATGAGCAGTTCTTC.

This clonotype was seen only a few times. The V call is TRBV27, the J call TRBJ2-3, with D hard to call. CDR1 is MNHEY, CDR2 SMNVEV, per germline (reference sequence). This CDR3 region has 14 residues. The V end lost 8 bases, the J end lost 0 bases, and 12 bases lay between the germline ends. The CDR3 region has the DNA TGTGCCAGCGCGGTTGATAGGAGCACAGATACGCAGTATTTT. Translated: CASAVDRSTDTQYF.